A single sample gave rise to the 28 T cell receptor beta chains below, sequenced in a study of liver allograft versus peripheral blood T cells. Study context: In transplanted livers, T cell receptor repertoires were compared with those found in the recipients' peripheral blood.

In TCRdb, the reads were re-called with MiXCR into one record per CDR3 protein. The repertoire has 9,500 to 12,000 distinct CDR3 sequences, about 18% of them found once; the top ten carry 1.5% to 2%. These receptors were obtained from a human patient who had a liver transplant. Some T cells may arise from the graft donor.

By sample share, this clonotype is medium-sized. The rearrangement uses TRBV27 and TRBJ2-7, with D possibly being TRBD1 (6 bases). V lost 4 bases to trimming and J lost 4 bases, with 17 bases between them. The CDR3 length is 15 residues. The germline gives CDR1 MNHEY, CDR2 SMNVEV (reference sequence). For the CDR3, the DNA is TGTGCCAGCAGTTGGGGACCCAAGGGGGTTTACGAGCAGTACTTC. Translated: CASSWGPKGVYEQYF.

This clonotype was recorded at least ten times. The chain recombines TRBV6-5 with TRBJ2-1; D gene ambiguous. V lost 0 bases, J lost 6 bases, and 12 bases lay in between. The germline V gene has CDR1 MNHEY and CDR2 SVGAGI. The CDR3 runs to 15 residues. The DNA of the CDR3 is TGTGCCAGCAGTTACTCGATTACGCCTGGCAATGAGCAGTTCTTC. This codes for CASSYSITPGNEQFF.

By sample fraction, this clonotype is medium-sized. Here the CDR3 reads CSVESRTALFPGELFF. In nucleotides, the CDR3 is TGCAGCGTTGAATCCCGGACAGCGCTTTTTCCCGGGGAGCTGTTTTTT. The chain links TRBV29-1 to TRBJ2-2; tentative D call: TRBD1 (6 bases). V dropped 2 bases and J dropped 6 bases, with 19 bases sitting between them. Germline CDR1 SQVTM, CDR2 ANQGSEA. The length of the CDR3 is 16 residues.

The rearrangement uses TRBV5-4 and TRBJ1-2; D possibly corresponds to TRBD1 (5 bases). The CDR3 length is 16 residues. V was trimmed by 0 bases and J by 6 bases, leaving 18 bases between them. Germline CDR1 reads SGHNT; CDR2 reads YYREEE (reference sequence). For the CDR3, the DNA is TGTGCCAGCAGCTTGGTCCCGGACGGGTCCAGGGATGGCTACACCTTC. This codes for CASSLVPDGSRDGYTF.

Within the sample, this clonotype is medium-sized. This chain uses TRBV10-3 with TRBJ2-1; 9 bases map to TRBD2. The length of the CDR3 is 15 residues. With 6 bases clipped from V and 5 bases from J, the junction kept 8 bases outside the gene matches. Germline V gives CDR1 ENHRY, CDR2 SYGVKD. The CDR3 loop is CAIRGDGGGDNEQFF. The CDR3 DNA is TGTGCCATCAGGGGGGATGGCGGGGGGGACAATGAGCAGTTCTTC.

The chain joins TRBV27 to TRBJ2-3; D gene uncertain. Trimming stripped 8 bases from V and 4 bases from J, with 13 bases between. The CDR3 has 13 amino acids. Germline-derived CDR1 and CDR2 are MNHEY and SMNVEV (reference sequence). The DNA for the CDR3 is TGTGCCAGCGTCCCCATTTCCCCAGATACGCAGTATTTT. It encodes CASVPISPDTQYF.

Within the sample, this clonotype is medium-sized (0.01 to 0.1%). The chain recombines TRBV29-1 with TRBJ2-1; 7 bases align to TRBD1. CDR3 length: 14 amino acids. Germline CDR1 is SQVTM and CDR2 is ANQGSEA. V lost 4 bases to trimming and J lost 4 bases; unmatched junction nucleotides: 7. CDR3 nucleotides: TGCAGCGTTGGAAGGACAGGAATATACAATGAGCAGTTCTTC. Protein: CSVGRTGIYNEQFF.

This clonotype occurred a few times. This chain links TRBV5-1 with TRBJ1-1; D is possibly TRBD1 (6 bases). The CDR3 has 16 residues. Trimming took off 2 bases at V and 4 bases at J, with 18 bases between the two ends. The V gene's germline CDR1 is SGHRS and CDR2 YFSETQ. CDR3 in amino acids: CASSLSGGARFTEAFF. The CDR3 bases are TGCGCCAGCAGCTTAAGTGGGGGGGCTAGGTTCACTGAAGCTTTCTTT.

This clonotype is termed medium-sized. This chain connects TRBV19 to TRBJ2-2; TRBD2 agrees at 12 bases. Germline trimming cut 9 bases from V and 2 bases from J; bases unmatched to any gene: 7. CDR3 length equals 16 residues. Per germline, CDR1 LNHDA and CDR2 SQIVND (reference sequence). The CDR3 DNA follows: TGTGCCAGCCGCGGACTAGCGGGACTTAACACCGGGGAGCTGTTTTTT. Translation gives CASRGLAGLNTGELFF.

This clonotype came up a few times. CDR3 DNA: TGTGCCAGCGGGGATTCCGGGACTAGTTCAGATACGCAGTATTTT. This encodes CASGDSGTSSDTQYF. The V gene is TRBV5-6, the J gene TRBJ2-3; 8 nucleotides line up with TRBD2. Per germline, CDR1 SGHDT and CDR2 YYEEEE. V lost 7 bases and J lost 4; bases outside the gene matches: 11. The CDR3 is made up of 15 amino acids.

This clonotype is categorized as medium-sized. The genes are TRBV6-6 and TRBJ1-2, with a weak D call TRBD1 (6 bases). The ends were cut back, 5 bases at V and 4 bases at J, with 20 bases in the middle. CDR1 is MNHNY, CDR2 SVGAGI, per germline (reference sequence). The CDR3 runs 16 residues. The CDR3 here is CASSPETRGAVYGYTF. In DNA, the CDR3 is TGTGCCAGCAGTCCCGAAACTCGGGGGGCGGTCTATGGCTACACCTTC.

This clonotype is medium-sized in the sample. The chain employs TRBV19 and TRBJ1-2; 11 bases are a match to TRBD1. The CDR3 totals 15 residues. CDR1 is LNHDA, CDR2 SQIVND, per germline (reference sequence). J was trimmed by 5 bases and V by 5 bases; bases with no gene match: 7. This CDR3 is CASSFTGTGGYGYTF. The CDR3 DNA reads TGTGCCAGTAGTTTCACCGGGACAGGGGGATATGGCTACACCTTC.

This clonotype is medium-sized (0.01 to 0.1%). The CDR3 sequence: CASSPPVVESARDTIYF. The DNA of the CDR3 is TGTGCCAGCTCACCACCGGTCGTGGAAAGCGCGAGGGACACCATATATTTT. This chain connects TRBV18 to TRBJ1-3; D uncertain. There are 17 residues in the CDR3. Germline values: CDR1 KGHSH, CDR2 LQKENI. V was cut by 0 bases and J by 8 bases, with 20 bases left in between.

Regarding this clonotype: This may arise from a read error, as a much more abundant clone is one base away. This chain links TRBV6-1 with TRBJ1-1; weak D call: TRBD1 (6 bases). CDR1 MNHNS and CDR2 SASEGT come from the germline V gene. CDR3 length equals 15 residues. V was trimmed by 10 bases and J by 4 bases, leaving 22 bases between them. The CDR3 here is CANSPAARGGTEAFF. The CDR3, as DNA: TGTGCCAACAGCCCAGCCGCCAGGGGTGGCACTGAAGCTTTCTTT.

The chain recombines TRBV20-1 with TRBJ2-6; TRBD2 matches 8 bases. V trimming: 5 bases; J trimming: 4 bases; junction bases outside the gene matches: 10. Germline V lookup: CDR1 DFQATT, CDR2 SNEGSKA (reference sequence). The CDR3 spans 16 residues. The CDR3 loop is CSAQNQAGAGANVLTF. CDR3 nucleotide sequence: TGCAGTGCTCAAAACCAAGCGGGAGCGGGGGCCAACGTCCTGACTTTC.

The sample holds a few counts of this clonotype. V gene TRBV14 combines with J gene TRBJ2-3; 12 positions agree with TRBD2. Germline V gene sequence: CDR1 SGHDN, CDR2 FVKESK. The CDR3 is 17 amino acids. The V and J ends lost 4 bases and 2 bases, in that order; junction bases with no gene match: 7. The CDR3 here is CASSLGGTSGPTDTQYF. In DNA, the CDR3 is TGTGCCAGCAGCCTAGGCGGGACTAGCGGGCCCACAGATACGCAGTATTTT.

This chain connects TRBV28 to TRBJ2-7, with 8 bases fitting TRBD1. V lost 3 bases and J lost 5; bases outside the gene matches: 6. Germline V gene sequence: CDR1 MDHEN, CDR2 SYDVKM. The CDR3 contains 14 residues. CDR3 sequence reads: CASSFVDRDNEQYF. The CDR3 coding sequence is TGTGCCAGCAGTTTCGTGGACAGGGACAACGAGCAGTACTTC.

By sample share, this clonotype is medium-sized. The chain has TRBV6-5 and TRBJ2-4; D might be TRBD1 or TRBD2, each matching 6 bases. CDR1 MNHEY and CDR2 SVGAGI come from the germline V gene. The V gene lost 6 bases and the J gene lost 0 bases, with 12 bases spanning the gap. The CDR3 spans 15 residues. The CDR3 is CASSGGGIAKNIQYF. As DNA, the CDR3 is TGTGCCAGCAGCGGGGGCGGAATAGCCAAAAACATTCAGTACTTC.

At least ten counts were recorded for this clonotype. The CDR3 loop reads CASRPTGQNSPLHF. CDR3 bases: TGTGCCAGCAGACCAACAGGGCAAAATTCACCCCTCCACTTT. The chain joins TRBV6-5 to TRBJ1-6, with D tentatively TRBD1 (6 bases). CDR3 length: 14 amino acids. Germline values: CDR1 MNHEY, CDR2 SVGAGI. Trimming pared 6 bases from V and 7 bases from J, leaving 13 bases between.

This clonotype is classed as medium-sized. The chain carries TRBV6-5 and TRBJ1-2, with a possible D match to TRBD1 (6 bases). Trimming shortened V by 7 bases and J by 3 bases, and 12 bases separated the two germline ends. This CDR3 is built from 13 residues. The germline V gene has CDR1 MNHEY and CDR2 SVGAGI. CDR3: CASTKGGYYGYTF. The CDR3 region has the DNA TGTGCCAGCACCAAAGGGGGATACTATGGCTACACCTTC.

This clonotype is classed as medium-sized (0.01 to 0.1%). This sequence joins TRBV5-5 and TRBJ1-1, with D unresolved. The CDR3 loop spans 11 amino acids. Germline CDR1 SGHKS, CDR2 YYEKEE (reference sequence). Trimming left V 3 bases short and J 5 bases short, with 5 bases between. The CDR3 DNA is TGTGCCAGCAGCTCTAATACTGAAGCTTTCTTT. Amino acids: CASSSNTEAFF.

This chain connects TRBV28 to TRBJ2-7; 7 nucleotides match TRBD2. The CDR3 totals 16 residues. Germline V gives CDR1 MDHEN, CDR2 SYDVKM. The J segment lost 2 bases and the V segment lost 1 base, leaving 8 bases of the junction unmatched. The CDR3 sequence is CASSLSGGLWTYEQYF. DNA of the CDR3: TGTGCCAGCAGTTTATCGGGGGGACTCTGGACCTACGAGCAGTACTTC.

This clonotype is deemed medium-sized. The CDR3 DNA sequence: TGTGCCAGCTCACCACCCTCTAGCAATCAGCCCCAGCATTTT. Translating it yields CASSPPSSNQPQHF. V gene TRBV18 combines with J gene TRBJ1-5; D is uncertain. CDR1 is KGHSH, CDR2 LQKENI, per germline. Trimming pared 0 bases from V and 0 bases from J, leaving 3 bases between. The CDR3 has 14 residues.

This clonotype was seen only a few times. This chain links TRBV7-9 with TRBJ1-4; no clear D. The V end lost 5 bases, the J end lost 7 bases, and 17 bases lay between the germline ends. The CDR3 sequence is 15 residues long. Germline V CDR1 and CDR2: SEHNR, FQNEAQ (reference sequence). The CDR3 spells CASSLGGGRAEKLFF. The CDR3 DNA is TGTGCCAGCAGCCTAGGAGGCGGAAGGGCTGAAAAACTGTTTTTT.

In its sample, this clonotype was seen many times. The chain links TRBV5-6 to TRBJ2-3; D is possibly TRBD1 or TRBD2 (5 bases each). V shed 4 bases and J shed 1 base, with 16 bases lying between them. Germline loops: CDR1 SGHDT, CDR2 YYEEEE. The CDR3 runs to 16 residues. Written as DNA, the CDR3 is TGTGCCAGCAGCCCCGACCCGGGACGAGGCACAGATACGCAGTATTTT. Encoded protein: CASSPDPGRGTDTQYF.

This clonotype is medium-sized within its sample. This chain uses TRBV6-6 with TRBJ2-2, with D possibly TRBD1 on 6 matching bases. The ends were cut back, 6 bases at V and 7 bases at J, with 18 bases in the middle. Germline-derived CDR1 and CDR2 are MNHNY and SVGAGI (reference sequence). The CDR3 loop spans 15 amino acids. The CDR3, as DNA: TGTGCCAGCAGCTATCACCAGACAGGAAGCGGGGAGCTGTTTTTT. Translated, it gives CASSYHQTGSGELFF.

V gene TRBV25-1 combines with J gene TRBJ2-7; possibly TRBD2 for D (7 bases). CDR1 is MGHDK and CDR2 is SYGVNS in the germline V gene. This CDR3 has 15 residues. V lost 1 base to trimming and J lost 1 base, with 11 bases between them. The DNA for the CDR3 is TGTGCCAGCAGTGAATTCCGGGGGGCATCCTACGAGCAGTACTTC. Protein product: CASSEFRGASYEQYF.

This clonotype was counted a few times. The rearrangement uses TRBV5-6 and TRBJ2-1, with TRBD1 matching over 7 bases. The CDR3 is 13 residues long. V was pared by 7 bases and J by 5 bases, with 6 bases of the junction left unmatched. Germline CDR1 reads SGHDT; CDR2 reads YYEEEE. This CDR3 is CASVGTEHNEQFF. In DNA form, the CDR3 reads TGTGCCAGCGTCGGGACAGAACACAATGAGCAGTTCTTC.